This TCR beta chain was observed in a study of neoadjuvant anti-PD-1 for oral cavity cancer. Study-wide background: Nivolumab at 3 mg/kg was mostly given biweekly, three to four doses, pre-surgery.

The repertoire was sequenced with immunoSEQ multiplex PCR; TCRdb's copy has only in-frame clones and lacks some. Of 15,000 or so clones in the sample, 64% were seen once. In the case of this clone: What it recognizes is unknown.

This CDR3 is built from 14 residues. V was trimmed by 5 bases and J by 7 bases, leaving 18 bases between them. Germline V gene lookup returns CDR1 LNHNV and CDR2 YYDKDF (reference sequence). The study's findings and limits: Non-responders to neoadjuvant nivolumab had significantly more clonal PBMC T cells than responders.

Cohort: HPV-negative, locally advanced oral cavity squamous cell carcinoma patients. No culture or expansion preceded analysis of these blood cells. The sequence derives from a person aged 40 to 85 with oral cavity squamous cell carcinoma. The V and J genes are TRBV15 and TRBJ2-7, with a tentative D call TRBD1 (6 bases). The material was PBMCs, obtained before nivolumab (anti-PD-1) treatment. CDR3 sequence reads: CATSRQVSTGEQYF. CDR3 nucleotide sequence: TGTGCCACCAGCCGACAGGTGTCGACGGGTGAGCAGTACTTC.